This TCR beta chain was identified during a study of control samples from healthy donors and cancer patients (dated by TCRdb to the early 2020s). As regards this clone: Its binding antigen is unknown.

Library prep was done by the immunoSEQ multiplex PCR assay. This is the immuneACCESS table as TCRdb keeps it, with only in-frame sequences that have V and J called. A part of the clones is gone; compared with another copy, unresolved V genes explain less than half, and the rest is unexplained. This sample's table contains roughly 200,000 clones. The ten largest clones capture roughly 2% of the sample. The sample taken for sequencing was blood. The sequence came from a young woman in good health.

The CDR3 protein sequence reads: CASSQASGGNEQYF. The DNA sequence is TGTGCCAGCAGCCAAGCTAGCGGGGGAAACGAGCAGTACTTC. This chain is built from TRBV3-1 (or the pseudogene TRBV3-2) and TRBJ2-7, and TRBD2 matches 10 of the central bases. CDR1 is given as LGHDT and CDR2 as YNNKEL, both from the germline V gene (reference sequence). Including cysteine and phenylalanine, the CDR3 has 14 amino acids. The read is trimmed to its CDR3 DNA, 42 bases read in frame from base 1. Trimmed from V: 1 base; trimmed from J: 5 bases; junction bases lacking a gene match: 2.